A single sample is the source of the 5 T cell receptor beta chains below, sequenced in a study of blood T cell repertoires in COVID-19. Produced via immunoSEQ multiplex PCR; TCRdb's table is partial and in-frame only. The profile shows about 350,000 clones, approximately 89% of them singletons. What was sequenced was peripheral blood. The receptors come from a woman aged 55-75 years with COVID-19, enrolled during active disease.

This clone was detected once. The J gene is TRBJ1-1, the V gene TRBV7-9, with a possible D match to TRBD1 (6 bases). V gave up 5 bases and J gave up 0 bases, with 16 bases separating them. The CDR3 extends over 16 amino acids. Germline values: CDR1 SEHNR, CDR2 FQNEAQ (reference sequence). The CDR3, as DNA: TGTGCCAGCAGCCTGGGGGGGGCCCCCTTGAACACTGAAGCTTTCTTT. It translates to CASSLGGAPLNTEAFF.

The genes are TRBV7-8 and TRBJ1-2; possibly TRBD1 for D (6 bases). The CDR3 covers 13 residues. CDR1 is SGHVS, CDR2 FQNEAQ, per germline. V was trimmed by 6 bases and J by 2 bases, leaving 10 bases between them. CDR3 in DNA: TGTGCCAGCAGTGCGGACAGAAACTATGGCTACACCTTC. Translated: CASSADRNYGYTF. Variable domain in full (rest from reference TRBV7-8 and TRBJ1-2): GAGVSQSPRYKVAKRGQDVALRCDPISGHVSLFWYQQALGQGPEFLTYFQNEAQLDKSGLPSDRFFAERPEGSVSTLKIQRTQQEDSAVYLCASSADRNYGYTFGSGTRLTVV.

V is TRBV5-1 and J is TRBJ2-6; 7 positions agree with TRBD1. Trimming at V came to 4 bases and at J to 1 base, leaving 2 bases not matched to a gene. From germline, CDR1 is SGHRS and CDR2 YFSETQ. The CDR3 spans 15 residues. Written as DNA, the CDR3 is TGCGCCAGCAGCCCACAGGGGTCTGGGGCCAACGTCCTGACTTTC. It codes for CASSPQGSGANVLTF.

The rearrangement uses TRBV2 and TRBJ1-1; D unclear. The germline V gene encodes CDR1 SNHLY and CDR2 FYNNEI. There are 14 residues in the CDR3. Trimming left V 8 bases short and J 5 bases short, with 18 bases between. The CDR3: CASRGSGRGTEAFF. CDR3 nucleotide sequence: TGTGCCAGCCGAGGGTCGGGGAGAGGAACTGAAGCTTTCTTT.

This clone showed up just once. The rearrangement uses TRBV7-9 and TRBJ1-3, with D hard to call. Trimming cost V 0 bases and J 0 bases, with 9 bases left between them. This CDR3 contains 16 residues. Germline CDR1 and CDR2: SEHNR and FQNEAQ (reference sequence). DNA for the CDR3: TGTGCCAGCAGCTTAGCGGCCAGGATCTCTGGAAACACCATATATTTT. Its protein product is CASSLAARISGNTIYF.